Each of the 6 T cell receptor beta chains below was sequenced from the same sample in a study of control samples from healthy donors and cancer patients (dated by TCRdb to between 2020 and 2021). Receptor amplification or capture employed the immunoSEQ multiplex PCR assay. TCRdb obtained this table from immuneACCESS and retained in-frame rearrangements with V and J assigned. These tables miss some clones; where compared with another copy, unresolved V genes account for less than half of the shortfall, and the remainder is unexplained. This sample lists around 83,000 clones; over 85% were detected once. The ten largest clonotypes hold 1.3% of the sample. The sample was PBMCs. All receptors derive from a woman aged 35 to 49 with lung cancer.

This clone was seen a few times. The chain uses TRBV29-1 and TRBJ2-3; 7 bases are shared with TRBD2. The V and J ends lost 4 bases and 1 base, in that order; junction bases with no gene match: 2. CDR3 length: 13 amino acids. The germline V gene encodes CDR1 SQVTM and CDR2 ANQGSEA. This CDR3 is CSVVLAGTDTQYF. CDR3 DNA: TGCAGCGTTGTTCTAGCGGGCACAGATACGCAGTATTTT.

The chain uses TRBV5-6 and TRBJ2-2, with D possibly called TRBD1 or TRBD2 (5 bases each). V was trimmed by 6 bases and J by 1 base, leaving 16 bases between them. The germline CDR1 and CDR2 sequences are SGHDT and YYEEEE. There are 16 residues in the CDR3. CDR3 region: CASIIWGSRNTGELFF. CDR3 DNA sequence: TGTGCCAGCATCATATGGGGGTCGAGGAACACCGGGGAGCTGTTTTTT.

The rearrangement uses TRBV20-1 and TRBJ1-2, with 8 bases fitting TRBD1. The CDR3 contains 13 residues. The germline V gene has CDR1 DFQATT and CDR2 SNEGSKA (reference sequence). V lost 3 bases, J lost 10 bases, and 10 bases stayed unmatched. DNA for the CDR3: TGCAGTGCTAGTCAACCGGGACAGGCCCTCTACACCTTC. Protein product: CSASQPGQALYTF.

The chain couples TRBV19 to TRBJ1-5; D ambiguous. V dropped 6 bases and J dropped 0 bases, with 15 bases sitting between them. The length of the CDR3 is 16 residues. Germline V gene sequence: CDR1 LNHDA, CDR2 SQIVND (reference sequence). In nucleotides, the CDR3 is TGTGCCAGTAGACACCTGGCTCCCATTAGCAATCAGCCCCAGCATTTT. This codes for CASRHLAPISNQPQHF.

The V call is TRBV19, the J call TRBJ2-7, with D possibly being TRBD1 (6 bases). The V gene's germline CDR1 is LNHDA and CDR2 SQIVND (reference sequence). V was clipped by 4 bases and J by 0 bases, with 13 bases between them. This CDR3 contains 15 residues. The CDR3 protein is CASSTTGTLSYEQYF. For the CDR3, the DNA is TGTGCCAGTAGTACAACAGGGACACTCTCCTACGAGCAGTACTTC.

V is TRBV3-1 (or the pseudogene TRBV3-2) and J is TRBJ2-7, with no clear D. Trimming shortened V by 3 bases and J by 3 bases, and 12 bases separated the two germline ends. This CDR3 is built from 14 residues. CDR1 and CDR2 (germline): LGHDT, YNNKEL (reference sequence). CDR3 DNA sequence: TGTGCCAGCAGCCATCAAGGGTTGGACTACGAGCAGTACTTC. This sequence encodes CASSHQGLDYEQYF.